This passage covers 22 T cell receptor beta chains from one sample sequenced in a study of T cell responses to AZD1222 COVID-19 vaccine. Repertoires were generated with immunoSEQ multiplex PCR, while TCRdb's copy carries only in-frame clones and drops some. The data hold approximately 100,000 clones, with 92% observed a single time. The sample consisted of peripheral blood, taken on day 0 of AZD1222 vaccination. The receptors shown here come from an adult in good health.

V gene TRBV9 combines with J gene TRBJ2-1, with 7 nucleotides matching TRBD2. Germline CDR1 reads SGDLS; CDR2 reads YYNGEE. This CDR3 is built from 15 residues. J was trimmed by 2 bases and V by 4 bases; bases with no gene match: 6. The DNA of the CDR3 is TGTGCCAGCAGCAGAAGCGGGGATACCTACAATGAGCAGTTCTTC. Protein: CASSRSGDTYNEQFF.

The V and J genes are TRBV28 and TRBJ1-1; TRBD1 aligns across 8 bases. Germline V gene data show CDR1 as MDHEN and CDR2 as SYDVKM. V lost 1 base, J lost 5 bases, and 12 bases stayed unmatched. The CDR3 extends over 17 amino acids. In nucleotides, the CDR3 is TGTGCCAGCAGTTTATATACGACAGGGGCCCAAAAGACTGAAGCTTTCTTT. Its protein product is CASSLYTTGAQKTEAFF.

The chain is built from TRBV30 and TRBJ1-2; a possible D gene is TRBD1 (6 bases). The CDR3 runs to 15 residues. Trimming took 3 bases from V and 6 from J, leaving 20 bases between them. Looked up from germline, CDR1 is GTSNPN and CDR2 is SVGIG (reference sequence). CDR3 amino acids: CAWSGWAGAPDGYTF. The CDR3, as DNA: TGTGCCTGGAGCGGGTGGGCAGGGGCGCCGGATGGCTACACCTTC. Full variable domain (outside the CDR3, taken from reference TRBV30 and TRBJ1-2): SQTIHQWPATLVQPVGSPLSLECTVEGTSNPNLYWYRQAAGRGLQLLFYSVGIGQISSEVPQNLSASRPQDRQFILSSKKLLLSDSGFYLCAWSGWAGAPDGYTFGSGTRLTVV.

This clone was seen a few times. This rearrangement joins TRBV25-1 to TRBJ1-1; D is unresolved. CDR3 size: 12 residues. V gave up 6 bases and J gave up 4 bases, with 9 bases separating them. Germline CDR1 and CDR2: MGHDK and SYGVNS. CDR3 bases: TGTGCCAGCAGGGCTGCGGGCACTGAAGCTTTCTTT. Protein product: CASRAAGTEAFF.

The chain uses TRBV27 and TRBJ2-1; 9 nucleotides line up with TRBD2. In germline, CDR1 is MNHEY, CDR2 SMNVEV (reference sequence). This CDR3 comprises 14 residues. After removal of 6 bases from V and 9 bases from J, the junction contained 9 bases not matched to a gene. CDR3 coding DNA: TGTGCCAGCAGCGTGTTAGCGGGAGTCGGTGAGCAGTTCTTC. Translation gives CASSVLAGVGEQFF.

The gene calls are TRBV6-2 or TRBV6-3 and TRBJ2-7; possibly TRBD1 or TRBD2 for D (5 bases each). V gave up 2 bases and J gave up 6 bases, with 17 bases separating them. Germline CDR1 MNHEY, CDR2 SVGEGT. This CDR3 is 15 amino acids long. The CDR3 DNA follows: TGTGCCAGCAGTTACGGGGACGCCGGAGCCACCGAGCAGTACTTC. This sequence encodes CASSYGDAGATEQYF.

The chain joins TRBV7-9 to TRBJ2-1; D remains unclear. CDR1 is SEHNR, CDR2 FQNEAQ, per germline (reference sequence). The CDR3 is 13 residues long. Trimming shortened V by 7 bases and J by 0 bases, and 7 bases separated the two germline ends. The CDR3 DNA reads as TGTGCCAGCAACTGGGACTCCTACAATGAGCAGTTCTTC. Amino acids: CASNWDSYNEQFF.

The chain recombines TRBV6-5 with TRBJ1-1; D is unclear. CDR1 is MNHEY and CDR2 is SVGAGI in the germline V gene. The CDR3 has 13 amino acids. The V end was cut by 7 bases, the J end by 7 bases, with 16 bases between. CDR3 bases: TGTGCCAGCAAAATAGGGAGTATTGGTGAAGCTTTCTTT. It codes for CASKIGSIGEAFF.

This clone was observed a few times. This chain joins TRBV20-1 and TRBJ1-1; D gene unclear. Between the trimmed V and J ends, which lost 3 bases and 6 bases, there was a span of 14 bases. CDR3 length: 13 amino acids. The V gene's germline CDR1 is DFQATT and CDR2 SNEGSKA (reference sequence). The CDR3 sequence is CSASRDNGAEAFF. CDR3 bases: TGCAGTGCTAGTAGGGATAACGGAGCTGAAGCTTTCTTT.

The chain combines TRBV3-1 (or the pseudogene TRBV3-2) with TRBJ2-7; 8 bases match TRBD2. Germline V gene sequence: CDR1 LGHDT, CDR2 YNNKEL (reference sequence). This CDR3 is built from 15 residues. V shed 7 bases, J shed 3 bases, and the junction held 11 bases outside the gene matches. The CDR3 is CASTSRTGGDYEQYF. The CDR3 nucleotides are TGTGCCAGCACCTCAAGAACGGGAGGGGACTACGAGCAGTACTTC.

V gene TRBV7-9 combines with J gene TRBJ2-5; D is ambiguous. V was clipped by 4 bases and J by 0 bases, with 6 bases between them. The CDR3 runs to 13 residues. Per germline, CDR1 SEHNR and CDR2 FQNEAQ (reference sequence). The CDR3 spells CASSSNDQETQYF. In nucleotides, the CDR3 is TGTGCCAGCAGCTCGAACGACCAAGAGACCCAGTACTTC. Looking up the rest from reference TRBV7-9 and TRBJ2-5 gives the full variable domain: DTGVSQNPRHKITKRGQNVTFRCDPISEHNRLYWYRQTLGQGPEFLTYFQNEAQLEKSRLLSDRFSAERPKGSFSTLEIQRTEQGDSAMYLCASSSNDQETQYFGPGTRLLVL.

This clone was recorded only once. CDR3 nucleotide sequence: TGTGCCAGCACCCTTGGGGGCGCGGATCAGCCCCAGCATTTT. This encodes CASTLGGADQPQHF. J is TRBJ1-5 and V is TRBV6-5; D is perhaps TRBD1 (6 bases). Germline V gives CDR1 MNHEY, CDR2 SVGAGI. CDR3 length: 14 residues. Trimming removed 7 bases at V and 5 bases at J, with 15 bases between.

The chain carries TRBV6-6 and TRBJ1-2, with unresolved D. V lost 0 bases and J 4 bases, leaving 15 bases between the germline ends. The CDR3 contains 16 residues. From germline, CDR1 is MNHNY and CDR2 SVGAGI (reference sequence). This CDR3 reads CASSYSSFGQIYGYTF. In DNA, the CDR3 is TGTGCCAGCAGTTACTCATCGTTCGGGCAGATCTATGGCTACACCTTC.

The table lists this clone with a few counts. V and J are TRBV6-2 or TRBV6-3 and TRBJ1-6, with 10 bases fitting TRBD1. The CDR3 is 16 amino acids. J lost 10 bases, V lost 5 bases, and 11 bases had no gene match. Germline V gene lookup returns CDR1 MNHEY and CDR2 SVGEGT. The CDR3 sequence is CASSGGQGLSLSPLHF. The CDR3 nucleotides are TGTGCCAGCAGTGGGGGACAGGGGCTTTCTCTATCACCCCTCCACTTT.

This sequence joins TRBV4-1 and TRBJ2-7, with D perhaps TRBD2 (6 bases). Germline V gives CDR1 MGHRA, CDR2 YSYEKL. V was pared by 0 bases and J by 4 bases, with 19 bases between. The length of the CDR3 is 17 residues. The CDR3 coding sequence is TGCGCCAGCAGCCAAGAAGGAAGGGGAGGCCTAGGGTACGAGCAGTACTTC. Translating it yields CASSQEGRGGLGYEQYF.

This chain connects TRBV5-1 to TRBJ1-1; TRBD1 agrees at 9 bases. CDR1 is SGHRS, CDR2 YFSETQ, per germline. Losses at the gene ends were 0 bases for V and 5 bases for J; bases not matched to a gene: 8. The CDR3 covers 16 residues. The CDR3 is CASSLARDRASTEAFF. As DNA, the CDR3 is TGCGCCAGCAGCTTGGCCAGGGACAGGGCTTCGACTGAAGCTTTCTTT.

J is TRBJ2-1 and V is TRBV24-1, with no clear D. The CDR3 sequence is 16 residues long. CDR1 and CDR2 from the germline V gene are KGHDR and SFDVKD. The germline V and J ends were trimmed by 2 bases and 0 bases, with 10 bases remaining between them. In DNA form, the CDR3 reads TGTGCCACCAGTGATTGGCAGGCAAGCTCCTACAATGAGCAGTTCTTC. This codes for CATSDWQASSYNEQFF.

This chain uses TRBV12-3 or TRBV12-4 with TRBJ1-4, with TRBD1 matching over 9 bases. This CDR3 has 13 residues. The V segment lost 6 bases and the J segment 7 bases; nucleotides outside the gene matches: 3. The DNA for the CDR3 is TGTGCCAGCAGGCGGGACAGGGCTGAAAAACTGTTTTTT. Translating gives CASRRDRAEKLFF.

This CDR3 reads CASSRQGLTEAFF. The CDR3 DNA reads TGTGCCAGCAGTCGACAGGGCTTAACTGAAGCTTTCTTT. This chain joins TRBV6-2 or TRBV6-3 and TRBJ1-1; TRBD1 matches 7 bases. CDR1 MNHEY and CDR2 SVGEGT come from the germline V gene. V dropped 5 bases and J dropped 5; count of bases not matched to a gene: 5. The CDR3 has 13 amino acids.

This chain joins TRBV7-2 and TRBJ1-2; no clear D gene. The V gene's germline CDR1 is SGHTA and CDR2 FQGNSA. The CDR3 is 16 amino acids. The V end lost 5 bases, the J end lost 4 bases, and 20 bases lay between the germline ends. In nucleotides, the CDR3 is TGTGCCAGCAGCCCTCGCCGTACGGGTCTCGGCTATGGCTACACCTTC. Its translation is CASSPRRTGLGYGYTF.

V and J are TRBV29-1 and TRBJ1-1; 7 nucleotides align to TRBD1. The CDR3 is 14 residues long. Germline CDR1 and CDR2: SQVTM and ANQGSEA. V shed 5 bases and J 0 bases; nucleotides not matched to a gene: 6. The CDR3 sequence is CSVQTGNMNTEAFF. The CDR3 DNA follows: TGCAGCGTTCAGACAGGGAACATGAACACTGAAGCTTTCTTT.

V is TRBV30 and J is TRBJ1-2; D is possibly TRBD1 (5 bases). Germline CDR1 and CDR2: GTSNPN and SVGIG (reference sequence). The CDR3 runs 13 residues. V lost 4 bases, J lost 6 bases, and 15 bases lay in between. Here the CDR3 reads CAWNPGTRDGYTF. The CDR3 region has the DNA TGTGCCTGGAATCCCGGGACCAGGGATGGCTACACCTTC.